Presented here are 18 T cell receptor beta chains from one specimen sequenced in a study of tumor-infiltrating lymphocytes in primary liver carcinoma. The template, approximately 500 ng total RNA, yielded TCR beta cDNA made with a constant-region primer. Three rounds of nested multiplex PCR with slightly modified ARM-PCR produced TCR beta libraries. The first two PCR rounds, roughly 9 cycles each, used TRBV1-TRBV30 forward primers and a C-beta reverse primer. A single record per CDR3 protein comes from TCRdb applying MiXCR to the multiplex PCR reads. This sample has 250,000 to 400,000 distinct CDR3 sequences, with approximately 65% found just once. RNA was extracted from whole blood without cell sorting, alongside germline DNA. Sequencing input: peripheral blood. The origin of the receptors is a man aged 35-49 years with primary liver carcinoma and hepatitis B virus infection.

The V call is TRBV5-1, the J call TRBJ1-2; no clear D. The CDR3 has 14 residues. V lost 0 bases and J 8 bases, leaving 14 bases between the germline ends. In germline, CDR1 is SGHRS, CDR2 YFSETQ. DNA of the CDR3: TGCGCCAGCAGCTTGGCCCCCCCTGATAGGGGCTACACCTTC. Amino acid sequence: CASSLAPPDRGYTF.

Notes on this clonotype: A much larger clone sits a single nucleotide away, making a read error possible. The chain uses TRBV6-2 or TRBV6-3 and TRBJ2-7; no definite D call. In germline, CDR1 is MNHEY, CDR2 SVGEGT. V lost 6 bases, J lost 9 bases, and 15 bases lay in between. The CDR3 totals 12 residues. CDR3 protein: CASSPVGQRQYF. Here the CDR3 DNA reads TGTGCCAGCAGCCCCGTTGGCCAGCGGCAGTACTTC.

Remarks on this clonotype: This could be a read error, since a much larger clone is one nucleotide away. The chain is built from TRBV29-1 and TRBJ1-4; D gene unclear. Germline values: CDR1 SQVTM, CDR2 ANQGSEA. The CDR3 runs 12 residues. V was cut by 4 bases and J by 12 bases, with 15 bases left in between. CDR3 bases: TGCAGCGTTGTGGGGAGCGCCGAAGAACTGTTTTTT. This gives the protein CSVVGSAEELFF.

This clonotype occurred many times. This sequence joins TRBV6-6 and TRBJ2-5; D perhaps matches TRBD2 (6 bases). V was cut by 6 bases and J by 2 bases, with 13 bases left in between. The CDR3 is 14 amino acids. CDR1 and CDR2 (germline): MNHNY, SVGAGI (reference sequence). The CDR3: CASRPHGGQETQYF. The DNA for the CDR3 is TGTGCCAGCAGACCCCACGGGGGACAAGAGACCCAGTACTTC.

To note about this clonotype: Possible read error: a much larger clone is one base away. The rearrangement uses TRBV6-2 or TRBV6-3 and TRBJ2-1, with D hard to call. This CDR3 contains 13 residues. Germline CDR1 and CDR2: MNHEY and SVGEGT. The CDR3 sequence is CASSSNLYNGQFF. CDR3 DNA: TGTGCCAGCAGTTCTAACCTCTACAATGGGCAGTTCTTC.

The V and J genes are TRBV6-1 and TRBJ2-4; D may be TRBD1 (6 bases). The CDR3 runs 15 residues. V was trimmed by 4 bases and J by 1 base, leaving 11 bases between them. Germline assignment: CDR1 MNHNS and CDR2 SASEGT. CDR3 nucleotide sequence: TGTGCCAGCAGTGGAGGAGACAGGGCCAAAAACATTCAGTACTTC. This sequence encodes CASSGGDRAKNIQYF.

In the case of this clonotype: At one end, the junction sequence differs from germline, possibly due to a read error. This sequence joins TRBV11-2 and TRBJ2-1, with TRBD2 matching 13 bases. Germline CDR1 SGHAT, CDR2 FQNNGV. The CDR3 covers 17 residues. In nucleotides, the CDR3 is TGTACCAGCAGCGAGTTTTTGGGACTAGCGGGGTTCAATGAGCAGTTCTTC. This codes for CTSSEFLGLAGFNEQFF. The entire variable domain, with the rest obtained from reference TRBV11-2 and TRBJ2-1, is as follows: EAGVAQSPRYKIIEKRQSVAFWCNPISGHATLYWYQQILGQGPKLLIQFQNNGVVDDSQLPKDRFSAERLKGVDSTLKIQPAKLEDSAVYLCTSSEFLGLAGFNEQFFGPGTRLTVL.

A word on this clonotype: A read error may account for a junction end that differs from germline. The chain is built from TRBV5-4 and TRBJ1-1, with D maybe TRBD1 (6 bases). The CDR3 spans 14 residues. Germline V gene data show CDR1 as SGHNT and CDR2 as YYREEE (reference sequence). DNA of the CDR3: TGTGCCAGCAGATCCCGGCAGGGGACTATTGAAGTTTTCTTT. Its protein is CASRSRQGTIEVFF. Drawing the rest from reference TRBV5-4 and TRBJ1-1, the complete variable domain is ETGVTQSPTHLIKTRGQQVTLRCSSQSGHNTVSWYQQALGQGPQFIFQYYREEENGRGNFPPRFSGLQFPNYSSELNVNALELDDSALYLCASRSRQGTIEVFFGQGTRLTVV.

On this clonotype itself: This may arise from a read error, as a much more abundant clone is one base away. J is TRBJ2-2 and V is TRBV4-3; no firm D call. V dropped 5 bases and J dropped 3 bases, with 13 bases sitting between them. Germline CDR1 and CDR2: LGHNA and YSLEER. The CDR3 sequence is 15 residues long. This chain's CDR3 is CASSSRKLYTGELFF. The CDR3 region has the DNA TGCGCCAGCAGCTCCAGGAAACTATACACCGGGGAGCTGTTTTTT.

This clonotype was observed once. The genes are TRBV5-1 and TRBJ2-2, with TRBD1 identical over 9 bases. The CDR3 loop spans 14 amino acids. From germline, CDR1 is SGHRS and CDR2 YFSETQ. Trimming cost V 8 bases and J 6 bases; bases outside gene matches: 8. In DNA, the CDR3 is TGCGCCAGTACAGGGGGCTCAAGGGCCGGGGAGCTGTTTTTT. Its translation is CASTGGSRAGELFF.

This clonotype was recorded a few times. The rearrangement joins TRBV7-9 to TRBJ2-7; no reliable D call. V gave up 6 bases and J gave up 1 base, with 13 bases separating them. This CDR3 is 14 amino acids long. Germline CDR1 reads SEHNR; CDR2 reads FQNEAQ (reference sequence). CDR3 bases: TGTGCCAGCAGTCCCGGTACCCAATCCTACGAGCAGTACTTC. As protein: CASSPGTQSYEQYF.

Turning to this clonotype: This CDR3 fails to terminate in the conserved phenylalanine or tryptophan, so it likely reflects a read error. The chain is built from TRBV6-5 and TRBJ2-1; no clear D gene. Germline V gene lookup returns CDR1 MNHEY and CDR2 SVGAGI. This CDR3 has 14 amino acids. V was pared by 6 bases and J by 10 bases, with 19 bases between. The CDR3 protein is CASREAVPLHEQFL. In DNA form, the CDR3 reads TGTGCCAGCAGAGAGGCGGTCCCCCTCCACGAGCAGTTCCTC.

The rearrangement uses TRBV5-1 and TRBJ2-3; D call uncertain. The CDR3 has 13 amino acids. V lost 5 bases to trimming and J lost 0 bases, with 7 bases between them. Looked up from germline, CDR1 is SGHRS and CDR2 is YFSETQ. DNA of the CDR3: TGCGCCAGCAGACCTCCTAGCACAGATACGCAGTATTTT. Amino acid sequence: CASRPPSTDTQYF.

This chain links TRBV6-2 or TRBV6-3 with TRBJ2-1, with 9 bases lining up with TRBD2. The trim removed 6 bases at V and 2 bases at J, leaving 11 bases unmatched. CDR1 is MNHEY and CDR2 is SVGEGT in the germline V gene. This CDR3 comprises 17 residues. This CDR3 reads CASRSGLASLPYNEQFF. CDR3 bases: TGTGCCAGCAGGTCGGGACTAGCCTCTCTCCCCTACAATGAGCAGTTCTTC.

This clonotype was seen a single time. Being one base from a much bigger clone, this may be a read error. The chain links TRBV12-3 or TRBV12-4 to TRBJ1-4; no firm D call. This CDR3 comprises 14 residues. The CDR3 region has the DNA TGTGCCAGCAATTTAGTTCCGATGGGCGAAAAACTGTTTTTT. Protein sequence: CASNLVPMGEKLFF.

This clonotype appeared a few times. V and J are TRBV6-2 or TRBV6-3 and TRBJ2-5; possibly TRBD1 or TRBD2 for D (5 bases each). Germline V gene data show CDR1 as MNHEY and CDR2 as SVGEGT. The CDR3 is 15 residues long. Trimming pared 2 bases from V and 9 bases from J, leaving 19 bases between. CDR3 coding DNA: TGTGCCAGCAGTTACGGGCAGGGAAAAGTGGAGGCCCAGTACTTC. Amino acids: CASSYGQGKVEAQYF.

V gene TRBV29-1 combines with J gene TRBJ2-7; D gene uncertain. V was pared by 4 bases and J by 4 bases, with 17 bases between. The CDR3 is 14 amino acids. Germline V gives CDR1 SQVTM, CDR2 ANQGSEA. The CDR3, as DNA: TGCAGCGTTGGAGATGGCAGGCAGCATTACGAGCAGTACTTC. It is translated as CSVGDGRQHYEQYF.

This clonotype has ten or more counts. The V and J genes are TRBV10-1 and TRBJ2-3, with D uncertain. V gave up 3 bases and J gave up 9 bases, with 13 bases separating them. CDR3 length: 13 amino acids. Germline V CDR1 and CDR2: WNHNN, SYGVQD (reference sequence). CDR3 sequence (DNA): TGCGCCAGCAGTGATCATCCCTCGCAAACGCAGTATTTT. It is translated as CASSDHPSQTQYF.